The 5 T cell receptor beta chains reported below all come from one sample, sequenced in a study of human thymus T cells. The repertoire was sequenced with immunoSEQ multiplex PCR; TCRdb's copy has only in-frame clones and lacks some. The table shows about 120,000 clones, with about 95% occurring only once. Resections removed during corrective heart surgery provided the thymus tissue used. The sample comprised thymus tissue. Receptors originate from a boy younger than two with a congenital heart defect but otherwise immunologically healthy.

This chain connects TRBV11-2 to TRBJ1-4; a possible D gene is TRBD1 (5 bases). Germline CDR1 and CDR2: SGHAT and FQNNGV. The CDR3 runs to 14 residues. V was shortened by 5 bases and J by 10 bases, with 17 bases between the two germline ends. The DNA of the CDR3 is TGTGCCAGCAGCGCCCGGGACCTAAGGGGAAAACTGTTTTTT. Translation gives CASSARDLRGKLFF.

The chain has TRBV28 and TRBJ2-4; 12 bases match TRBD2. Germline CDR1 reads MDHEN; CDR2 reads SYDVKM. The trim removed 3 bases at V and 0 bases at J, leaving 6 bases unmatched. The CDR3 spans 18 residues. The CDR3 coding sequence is TGTGCCAGCAGTTTGACTAGCGGGGGCTTCTTAGCCAAAAACATTCAGTACTTC. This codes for CASSLTSGGFLAKNIQYF.

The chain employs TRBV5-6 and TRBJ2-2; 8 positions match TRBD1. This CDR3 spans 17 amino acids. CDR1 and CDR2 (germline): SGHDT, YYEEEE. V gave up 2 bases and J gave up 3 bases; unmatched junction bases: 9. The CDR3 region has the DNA TGTGCCAGCAGCTTTACAGCGACAGGGGAAGACACCGGGGAGCTGTTTTTT. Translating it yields CASSFTATGEDTGELFF.

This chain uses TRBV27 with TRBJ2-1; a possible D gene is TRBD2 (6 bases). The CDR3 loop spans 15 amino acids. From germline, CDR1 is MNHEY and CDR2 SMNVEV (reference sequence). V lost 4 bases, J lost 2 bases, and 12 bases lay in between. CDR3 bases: TGTGCCAGCAGTTCGCGGGGTGGGCCCTACAATGAGCAGTTCTTC. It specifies CASSSRGGPYNEQFF.

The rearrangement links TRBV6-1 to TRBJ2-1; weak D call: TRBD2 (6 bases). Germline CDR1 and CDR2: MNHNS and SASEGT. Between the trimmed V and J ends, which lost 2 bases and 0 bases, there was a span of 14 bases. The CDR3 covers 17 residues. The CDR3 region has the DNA TGTGCCAGCAGTGAACGAGCTAGCGTCAGCTCCTACAATGAGCAGTTCTTC. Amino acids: CASSERASVSSYNEQFF.